These T cell receptor beta chains were read from a single sample in a study of shared clonotypes between healthy human individuals. Clones were read by immunoSEQ multiplex PCR, and TCRdb kept only the in-frame ones, dropping some. Altogether 1.4 million or so clones are present, just under 99% being singletons, with the ten largest covering 0.36%. Sequencing was performed on naive CD4+ T cells sorted from blood. Receptors were obtained from a man younger than 45 in good health. CDR3s include the opening cysteine and the closing phenylalanine or tryptophan. D genes are given only for firm matches. Clone size is not always given. Where it is, it says once, few, many or a class for expanded clones.

CDR3: CASCTSGAYQETQYF; DNA: TGTGCCAGCTGCACTAGCGGGGCGTACCAAGAGACCCAGTACTTC; size: NA; D: TRBD2; J: TRBJ2-5; V: TRBV28
CDR3: CASSLITKSANTGELFF; DNA: TGTGCCAGCAGCTTAATCACAAAAAGTGCGAACACCGGGGAGCTGTTTTTT; size: once; D: NA; J: TRBJ2-2; V: TRBV11-2
CDR3: CASSPLVSSGRIYEQYF; DNA: TGTGCCAGCTCACCACTCGTTTCTAGCGGGAGAATCTACGAGCAGTACTTC; size: NA; D: TRBD2; J: TRBJ2-7; V: TRBV18
CDR3: CASSPRANEQFF; DNA: TGTGCCAGCAGCCCCCGTGCCAATGAGCAGTTCTTC; size: NA; D: NA; J: TRBJ2-1; V: TRBV11-2
CDR3: CATSRAIGPGYEQYF; DNA: TGTGCCACCAGCAGGGCGATCGGCCCGGGCTACGAGCAGTACTTC; size: NA; D: NA; J: TRBJ2-7; V: TRBV15
CDR3: CASSLVAGGLDTQYF; DNA: TGCGCCAGCAGCTTGGTAGCGGGAGGCCTAGATACGCAGTATTTT; size: NA; D: TRBD2; J: TRBJ2-3; V: TRBV5-1
CDR3: CASSARTSVLSEQYF; DNA: TGTGCCAGCAGTGCAAGGACTAGTGTTCTCTCCGAGCAGTACTTC; size: NA; D: TRBD2; J: TRBJ2-7; V: TRBV25-1
CDR3: CASHRAAGQETQYF; DNA: TGTGCCAGCCACAGGGCTGCAGGACAAGAGACCCAGTACTTC; size: NA; D: NA; J: TRBJ2-5; V: TRBV18
CDR3: CASSLAGGPEQFF; DNA: TGCGCCAGCAGCTTGGCCGGCGGACCAGAGCAGTTCTTC; size: NA; D: NA; J: TRBJ2-1; V: TRBV5-1
CDR3: CASSTTGTGNYEQYF; DNA: TGTGCCAGCAGCACTACCGGGACAGGGAACTACGAGCAGTACTTC; size: NA; D: TRBD1; J: TRBJ2-7; V: TRBV7-9
CDR3: CASSLGLLGNTQYF; DNA: TGTGCCAGCAGCTTAGGGCTCCTCGGGAATACGCAGTATTTT; size: NA; D: NA; J: TRBJ2-3; V: TRBV7-3
CDR3: CASSAQGHTEAFF; DNA: TGTGCCAGCAGCGCACAGGGTCACACTGAAGCTTTCTTT; size: NA; D: NA; J: TRBJ1-1; V: TRBV6-4
CDR3: CASSVHGLAGGSYEQYF; DNA: TGTGCCAGCAGCGTACATGGGCTAGCGGGAGGTTCCTACGAGCAGTACTTC; size: NA; D: TRBD2; J: TRBJ2-7; V: TRBV9
CDR3: CASSLPNYGYTF; DNA: TGTGCCAGCAGTTTGCCTAACTATGGCTACACCTTC; size: NA; D: NA; J: TRBJ1-2; V: TRBV28
CDR3: CASSHVLYEQYF; DNA: TGTGCCAGCAGCCATGTCCTCTACGAGCAGTACTTC; size: NA; D: NA; J: TRBJ2-7; V: TRBV14
CDR3: CASSLVRDNEQFF; DNA: TGTGCCAGCAGCTTGGTCAGGGACAATGAGCAGTTCTTC; size: NA; D: NA; J: TRBJ2-1; V: TRBV5-6
CDR3: CASSPMGSSTDTQYF; DNA: TGTGCCAGCAGCCCCATGGGTTCTAGCACAGATACGCAGTATTTT; size: NA; D: NA; J: TRBJ2-3; V: TRBV9
CDR3: CASSPRGLAGLAKNIQYF; DNA: TGTGCCAGCAGCCCCCGGGGACTAGCGGGACTAGCCAAAAACATTCAGTACTTC; size: NA; D: TRBD2; J: TRBJ2-4; V: TRBV11-2
CDR3: CASLGELGYTF; DNA: TGCGCCAGCCTCGGGGAACTGGGCTACACCTTC; size: NA; D: NA; J: TRBJ1-2; V: TRBV5-1
CDR3: CASSRDGSSYNEQFF; DNA: TGCGCCAGCAGCCGGGACGGAAGCTCCTACAATGAGCAGTTCTTC; size: NA; D: NA; J: TRBJ2-1; V: TRBV5-1
CDR3: CRATSSSYNEQFF; DNA: TGCAGAGCGACGTCGAGCTCCTACAATGAGCAGTTCTTC; size: once; D: NA; J: TRBJ2-1; V: TRBV29-1
CDR3: CASSSGRPLNQPQHF; DNA: TGTGCCAGTAGTAGTGGCAGGCCCTTAAATCAGCCCCAGCATTTT; size: once; D: NA; J: TRBJ1-5; V: TRBV19
CDR3: CASSSWGGTTLAETQYF; DNA: TGTGCCAGCAGCTCTTGGGGGGGGACTACCCTTGCGGAGACCCAGTACTTC; size: NA; D: TRBD2; J: TRBJ2-5; V: TRBV7-8
CDR3: CASSRAAGPQYF; DNA: TGTGCCAGCAGTCGGGCAGCAGGTCCGCAGTATTTT; size: NA; D: NA; J: TRBJ2-3; V: TRBV28
CDR3: CASSLDRTNNEQFF; DNA: TGTGCCAGCAGCTTGGACAGGACTAACAATGAGCAGTTCTTC; size: NA; D: NA; J: TRBJ2-1; V: TRBV5-4
CDR3: CASSSLGGGSPYEQYF; DNA: TGTGCCAGCAGCTCCTTAGGTGGCGGGAGCCCCTACGAGCAGTACTTC; size: NA; D: TRBD2; J: TRBJ2-7; V: TRBV9
CDR3: CASSQPSGTSGRGDWEQFF; DNA: TGCGCCAGCAGCCAACCCTCTGGGACTAGCGGGAGGGGAGATTGGGAGCAGTTCTTC; size: NA; D: TRBD2; J: TRBJ2-1; V: TRBV4-1
CDR3: CATQQGANTEAFF; DNA: TGTGCCACCCAACAGGGGGCGAACACTGAAGCTTTCTTT; size: once; D: TRBD1; J: TRBJ1-1; V: TRBV28
CDR3: CASSAAGADTQYF; DNA: TGTGCCAGCAGCGCAGCGGGAGCAGATACGCAGTATTTT; size: NA; D: TRBD2; J: TRBJ2-3; V: TRBV7-6
CDR3: CASSLDAGELFF; DNA: TGTGCCAGCAGCTTAGATGCCGGGGAGCTGTTTTTT; size: NA; D: NA; J: TRBJ2-2; V: TRBV5-4
CDR3: CASSQTAGNLGSYTF; DNA: TGCGCCAGCAGCCAAACCGCCGGGAACCTAGGGAGCTACACCTTC; size: NA; D: NA; J: TRBJ1-2; V: TRBV4-1
CDR3: CASSRGGIYEQYF; DNA: TGTGCCAGTAGCAGGGGGGGGATCTACGAGCAGTACTTC; size: NA; D: NA; J: TRBJ2-7; V: TRBV19
CDR3: CASSLGQIGNEQFF; DNA: TGTGCCAGCAGCTTAGGGCAGATCGGGAATGAGCAGTTCTTC; size: NA; D: NA; J: TRBJ2-1; V: TRBV7-3
CDR3: CASSPREANTGELFF; DNA: TGTGCCAGCTCACCACGGGAGGCGAACACCGGGGAGCTGTTTTTT; size: once; D: NA; J: TRBJ2-2; V: TRBV18
CDR3: CASSTSRHPTYEQYF; DNA: TGTGCCAGCAGTACGTCACGCCACCCAACCTACGAGCAGTACTTC; size: NA; D: NA; J: TRBJ2-7; V: TRBV28
CDR3: CSVGGQGANQPQHF; DNA: TGCAGCGTCGGAGGCCAGGGGGCTAATCAGCCCCAGCATTTT; size: NA; D: TRBD1; J: TRBJ1-5; V: TRBV29-1
CDR3: CATSRDQVPGVGSLETQYF; DNA: TGTGCCACCAGCAGAGATCAAGTTCCAGGGGTCGGGAGTCTGGAGACCCAGTACTTC; size: NA; D: NA; J: TRBJ2-5; V: TRBV15
CDR3: CARPGTSGRAHEQFF; DNA: TGTGCCAGACCCGGCACTAGCGGGAGGGCACATGAGCAGTTCTTC; size: NA; D: TRBD2; J: TRBJ2-1; V: TRBV28
CDR3: CASREGDSSYNEQFF; DNA: TGTGCCAGCAGAGAAGGGGATAGCTCCTACAATGAGCAGTTCTTC; size: NA; D: NA; J: TRBJ2-1; V: TRBV2